This is a list of T cell receptor beta chains from one sample in a study of regulatory T cells in long-lasting Graves disease. TCRdb reprocessed the multiplex PCR reads via MiXCR and lists one record per CDR3 protein. The sample lists hundreds of thousands of distinct CDR3 sequences; 15% to 20% were seen once. The specimen was peripheral blood mononuclear cells (PBMCs), collected at new diagnosis, from a patient treated with antithyroid drugs. The source is a female donor with Graves disease. CDR3s include the opening cysteine and the closing phenylalanine or tryptophan. A D gene is named only where the DNA matches it firmly. Not all rows give a size; the values are once, few, many and, for expanded clones, a class.

clone size	J gene	D gene	V gene	CDR3 protein	CDR3 DNA
many	TRBJ2-4	.	TRBV28	CASSSGLPTNIQYF	TGTGCCAGCAGTTCGGGACTCCCGACAAACATTCAGTACTTC
.	TRBJ1-1	.	TRBV5-1	CASSSVTGNTEAFF	TGCGCCAGCAGCTCCGTCACGGGGAACACTGAAGCTTTCTTT
many	TRBJ2-7	.	TRBV14	CASSHGREQYF	TGTGCCAGCAGCCACGGGAGAGAGCAGTACTTC
many	TRBJ2-3	.	TRBV5-6	CASSFSGVADTQYF	TGTGCCAGCAGCTTTTCCGGTGTCGCAGATACGCAGTATTTT
.	TRBJ1-2	TRBD1	TRBV12-3/TRBV12-4	CASSLYKIRQGINYGYTF	TGTGCCAGCAGTCTTTATAAAATTAGACAGGGTATAAACTATGGCTACACCTTC
many	TRBJ2-1	TRBD2	TRBV24-1	CATSDPGLGRYNEQFF	TGTGCCACCAGTGACCCGGGACTAGGAAGGTACAATGAGCAGTTCTTC
few	TRBJ1-1	.	TRBV25-1	CASIDGNTEAFF	TGTGCCAGCATAGACGGGAACACTGAAGCTTTCTTT
.	TRBJ2-3	.	TRBV28	CASSEGPNKADTQYF	TGCGCCAGCAGTGAGGGTCCGAACAAGGCAGATACGCAGTATTTT
many	TRBJ2-2	.	TRBV20-1	CSAPGAGELFF	TGCAGTGCCCCAGGGGCCGGGGAGCTGTTTTTT
.	TRBJ1-1	.	TRBV24-1	CATSEGSIPPEAFF	TGTGCCACCAGTGAGGGGTCTATTCCACCAGAAGCTTTCTTT
many	TRBJ2-7	.	TRBV29-1	CSVGGGPGEQYF	TGCAGCGTGGGGGGTGGGCCAGGGGAGCAGTACTTC
many	TRBJ2-5	TRBD2	TRBV6-1	CASRLAGGTQETQYF	TGTGCCAGCAGACTAGCGGGAGGGACCCAAGAGACCCAGTACTTC
many	TRBJ2-3	.	TRBV19	CASKASGSADTQYF	TGTGCCAGTAAGGCCTCCGGGAGCGCAGATACGCAGTATTTT
.	TRBJ2-5	TRBD2	TRBV2	CASSSTRAGGQETQYF	TGTGCCAGCAGTTCAACCCGAGCGGGAGGGCAGGAGACCCAGTACTTC
.	TRBJ1-2	.	TRBV7-2	CASSFIISNYGYTF	TGTGCCAGCAGCTTTATCATCTCTAACTATGGCTACACCTTC
many	TRBJ2-2	TRBD2	TRBV12-3/TRBV12-4	CASTAGLAGGTGELFF	TGTGCCAGCACCGCTGGACTAGCGGGAGGCACCGGGGAGCTGTTTTTT